This entry lists 5 T cell receptor beta chains sequenced from one sample in a study of metastatic and nonmetastatic thyroid tumors. There were no patients who had received any treatment before thyroid surgery. TCRdb re-clonotyped the PCR reads via MiXCR. This sample has around 34,000 clones, with around 19% found just once. What was sequenced was blood. The receptors come from a female donor with papillary thyroid cancer or a benign thyroid nodule (not recorded which). Some clones in this sample may be carry-over from other donors' samples.

The chain recombines TRBV5-1 with TRBJ2-3, with D possibly called TRBD1 or TRBD2 (6 bases each). Trimming took off 7 bases at V and 6 bases at J, with 15 bases between the two ends. The germline V gene encodes CDR1 SGHRS and CDR2 YFSETQ. The CDR3 runs 13 residues. The CDR3 reads CASGGTLTDTQYF. In DNA, the CDR3 is TGCGCCAGCGGCGGGACACTCACGGATACGCAGTATTTT. The full variable domain, in which reference TRBV5-1 and TRBJ2-3 provide the parts outside the CDR3, is KAGVTQTPRYLIKTRGQQVTLSCSPISGHRSVSWYQQTPGQGLQFLFEYFSETQRNKGNFPGRFSGRQFSNSRSEMNVSTLELGDSALYLCASGGTLTDTQYFGPGTRLTVL.

This sequence joins TRBV2 and TRBJ1-5, with D tentatively TRBD1 (6 bases). The CDR3 has 14 amino acids. V was shortened by 2 bases and J by 4 bases, with 9 bases between the two germline ends. Germline loops: CDR1 SNHLY, CDR2 FYNNEI. For the CDR3, the DNA is TGTGCCAGCAGTGAATCGGACAGAAATCAGCCCCAGCATTTT. Amino acids: CASSESDRNQPQHF.

J is TRBJ1-2 and V is TRBV7-8, with D uncertain. This CDR3 contains 13 residues. Between the trimmed V and J ends, which lost 3 bases and 4 bases, there was a span of 9 bases. Looked up from germline, CDR1 is SGHVS and CDR2 is FQNEAQ. The CDR3 loop is CASSFKQSYGYTF. As DNA, the CDR3 is TGTGCCAGCAGCTTCAAACAGTCCTATGGCTACACCTTC.

This clone was counted ten times or more. This could be a read error, since a much larger clone is one nucleotide away. This chain uses TRBV6-1 with TRBJ1-5; D might be TRBD1 (5 bases). Germline V lookup: CDR1 MNHNS, CDR2 SASEGT. CDR3 size: 15 residues. CDR3 DNA: TGTGCCAGCAGATCCCGGACAACTAGCAATCGGCCCCAGCATTTT. This codes for CASRSRTTSNRPQHF.

The chain links TRBV3-1 to TRBJ1-1; D is possibly TRBD1 (6 bases). This CDR3 comprises 14 residues. Trimming stripped 2 bases from V and 12 bases from J, with 19 bases between. Germline assignment: CDR1 LGHDT and CDR2 YNNKEL (reference sequence). CDR3 in DNA: TGTGCCAGCAGCCAAAAAGGGGGGGGCACTGACCCTTTCTTT. Its translation is CASSQKGGGTDPFF.